This TCR beta chain appears in the sequencing data of a study of shared clonotypes between healthy human individuals. Regarding the study as a whole: Since donors were few, the genetic and exposure-history diversity represented was limited.

This table comes from immunoSEQ multiplex PCR, and its TCRdb copy is limited to in-frame clones, with some not included. The sample records 400,000 to 500,000 clones, over 60% being singletons. To note about this clone: Its antigen is not identified.

Per the germline V gene, CDR1 is SGHTS and CDR2 is YDEGEE. The CDR3 has 16 amino acids. V was shortened by 0 bases and J by 5 bases, with 14 bases between the two germline ends. V is TRBV5-8 and J is TRBJ2-2, with a tentative D call TRBD1 (5 bases). The sample taken for sequencing was PBMCs. This sequence originates from a middle-aged woman in good health. Some clones in this sample may be carry-over from other donors' samples. Written as DNA, the CDR3 is TGTGCCAGCAGCTTGGTGCAGGGTGGGTGGACCGGGGAGCTGTTTTTT. It yields the protein CASSLVQGGWTGELFF.